This T cell receptor beta chain was sequenced during a study of T cells in Graves' hyperthyroidism and ophthalmopathy. The length of the CDR3 is 15 residues. CDR1 is SGHTA and CDR2 is FQGNSA in the germline V gene. V lost 6 bases and J 2 bases, leaving 17 bases between the germline ends. Absence of ophthalmopathy progression within 18 months defined stable Graves' hyperthyroidism. Clinical symptoms, serum thyroxine and TRAb, thyroid ultrasound and orbital computed tomography were used for the diagnoses. Amplified TCR beta CDR3 regions derived from RNA transcripts. First-round RT-PCR with HTBI primers amplified the TCR CDR3 region. TCRdb re-derived calls from the multiplex PCR reads in MiXCR, one entry per CDR3 protein. The sample records some 600,000 distinct CDR3 sequences, about half being singletons. General study findings and limits: Peripheral blood also featured most of the thyroid clonotypes expanded above 0.001.

This clonotype came up a few times. Antigen unknown. The chain links TRBV7-2 to TRBJ2-7, with D possibly TRBD2 on 5 matching bases. Sequencing was done on a sample of peripheral blood or thyroid tissue (not recorded which). This sequence was found in a woman younger than 35 with Graves' hyperthyroidism. In DNA, the CDR3 is TGTGCCAGCAGATTGGATAAGGAGGTGCCCTACGAGCAGTACTTC. It translates to CASRLDKEVPYEQYF.